Below, one T cell receptor beta chain is given with its context. The table came from immunoSEQ multiplex PCR; TCRdb's copy has only in-frame clones and leaves some out. The sample holds 40,000 to 55,000 clones; more than 70% are singletons and the top ten take roughly 10%. The data originate from a study of control samples from healthy donors and cancer patients. CDR3 length: 14 amino acids. Germline V CDR1 and CDR2: SNHLY, FYNNEI. V shed 3 bases and J 8 bases; nucleotides not matched to a gene: 6. The sequencing input was PBMCs. The chain joins TRBV2 to TRBJ1-4; TRBD1 aligns across 7 bases. The source is a woman aged 55-70 years with lung cancer. The CDR3 here is CASSDPGTEEKLFF. The CDR3 nucleotides are TGTGCCAGCAGTGACCCCGGGACAGAGGAAAAACTGTTTTTT.